The 23 T cell receptor beta chains reported below all come from one sample, sequenced in a study of blood T cell repertoires in COVID-19. The data were produced by immunoSEQ multiplex PCR, yet TCRdb's version contains in-frame clones alone and is incomplete. The table records more than 80,000 clones, 70% to 80% of them present only once. Sequenced material: peripheral blood. These receptors all stem from a human donor in a cohort sampled during active COVID-19.

This clone appeared a single time. The chain has TRBV5-8 and TRBJ1-6; D unclear. Germline V gene data show CDR1 as SGHTS and CDR2 as YDEGEE. The CDR3 sequence is 13 residues long. V lost 1 base and J lost 7, with 6 bases in between. The CDR3 DNA reads as TGTGCCAGCAGCTTGACAGAAAATTCACCCCTCCACTTT. This sequence encodes CASSLTENSPLHF. The variable domain in full, with the rest retrieved from reference TRBV5-8 and TRBJ1-6, is EAGVTQSPTHLIKTRGQQATLRCSPISGHTSVYWYQQALGLGLQFLLWYDEGEERNRGNFPPRFSGRQFPNYSSELNVNALELEDSALYLCASSLTENSPLHFGNGTRLTVT.

This clone appeared a few times. This chain uses TRBV28 with TRBJ1-2; no reliable D call. Trimming stripped 5 bases from V and 4 bases from J, with 11 bases between. CDR3 length: 13 residues. Germline CDR1 and CDR2: MDHEN and SYDVKM. CDR3 region: CASSPDLIYGYTF. The CDR3 DNA follows: TGTGCCAGCAGTCCCGACTTAATCTATGGCTACACCTTC.

This chain joins TRBV11-2 and TRBJ1-6; maybe TRBD1 (6 bases). The CDR3 consists of 14 residues. Germline-derived CDR1 and CDR2 are SGHAT and FQNNGV. The V end lost 5 bases, the J end lost 7 bases, and 12 bases lay between the germline ends. The CDR3 loop is CASSLGQYNSPLHF. CDR3 DNA: TGTGCCAGCAGCCTTGGACAGTACAATTCACCCCTCCACTTT.

Note on this clone: In the same sample, other DNA sequences code for this CDR3. This rearrangement joins TRBV28 to TRBJ2-6; the D gene is possibly TRBD1 (5 bases). Germline CDR1 is MDHEN and CDR2 is SYDVKM. Trimming took off 6 bases at V and 2 bases at J, with 11 bases between the two ends. The CDR3 is made up of 15 amino acids. The CDR3 loop reads CASSLPGTGANVLTF. In DNA, the CDR3 is TGTGCCAGCAGCCTTCCAGGGACTGGGGCCAACGTCCTGACTTTC.

This clone was observed a few times. V and J are TRBV28 and TRBJ2-7, with D possibly being TRBD1 (6 bases). The CDR3 sequence is 14 residues long. Germline lookup yields CDR1 MDHEN and CDR2 SYDVKM. V lost 8 bases to trimming and J lost 0 bases, with 14 bases between them. The CDR3 loop reads CASRRQVSSYEQYF. The CDR3 nucleotides read TGTGCCAGCCGACGACAGGTCTCCTCCTACGAGCAGTACTTC.

The rearrangement uses TRBV19 and TRBJ2-2; possibly TRBD2 for D (5 bases). Trimming pared 2 bases from V and 7 bases from J, leaving 14 bases between. The CDR3 consists of 15 residues. Germline CDR1 reads LNHDA; CDR2 reads SQIVND (reference sequence). CDR3: CASSILNKAGGELFF. In DNA form, the CDR3 reads TGTGCCAGTAGTATATTGAACAAGGCGGGCGGGGAGCTGTTTTTT.

This CDR3 reads CASSDGQGAPKLFF. The DNA for the CDR3 is TGTGCCAGTAGTGACGGACAGGGAGCCCCGAAACTGTTTTTT. The chain combines TRBV19 with TRBJ1-4, with TRBD1 matching 8 bases. Losses at the gene ends were 5 bases for V and 11 bases for J; bases not matched to a gene: 10. Germline lookup yields CDR1 LNHDA and CDR2 SQIVND (reference sequence). This CDR3 is built from 14 residues.

The chain couples TRBV6-6 to TRBJ1-5; tentative D call: TRBD1 (5 bases). CDR1 and CDR2 from the germline V gene are MNHNY and SVGAGI (reference sequence). The CDR3 extends over 13 amino acids. V was pared by 8 bases and J by 4 bases, with 12 bases between. The CDR3 spells CASVGAFNQPQHF. The CDR3 DNA sequence: TGTGCCAGCGTTGGGGCGTTTAATCAGCCCCAGCATTTT.

The V call is TRBV20-1, the J call TRBJ2-1; D not certain. Trimming stripped 0 bases from V and 13 bases from J, with 10 bases between. CDR1 and CDR2 (germline): DFQATT, SNEGSKA (reference sequence). The CDR3 has 11 residues. The CDR3 region is CSARDQQEQFF. The CDR3 region has the DNA TGCAGTGCTAGAGATCAGCAGGAACAGTTCTTC.

CDR3 region: CASSARLASNHEQFF. The DNA for the CDR3 is TGCGCCAGCAGCGCGAGACTAGCATCAAACCATGAGCAGTTCTTC. The rearrangement joins TRBV5-1 to TRBJ2-1; 7 bases agree with TRBD2. This CDR3 is built from 15 residues. Germline V lookup: CDR1 SGHRS, CDR2 YFSETQ. V was pared by 4 bases and J by 8 bases, with 12 bases of the junction left unmatched.

The V call is TRBV5-6, the J call TRBJ2-2, with TRBD1 identical over 8 bases. This CDR3 spans 17 amino acids. The trim removed 2 bases at V and 0 bases at J, leaving 6 bases unmatched. CDR1 and CDR2 from the germline V gene are SGHDT and YYEEEE. The CDR3 coding sequence is TGTGCCAGCAGCTTCAGGACAGGGCTCTCGAACACCGGGGAGCTGTTTTTT. This encodes CASSFRTGLSNTGELFF.

The rearrangement joins TRBV3-1 (or the pseudogene TRBV3-2) to TRBJ2-7; 9 bases map to TRBD1. CDR1 is LGHDT, CDR2 YNNKEL, per germline (reference sequence). Trimming took 4 bases from V and 6 from J; bases not matched to a gene: 4. This CDR3 is 13 amino acids long. The CDR3 nucleotides are TGTGCCAGCAGCCCGGACAGGGGATCCGAGCAGTACTTC. Translated: CASSPDRGSEQYF.

This clone was picked up one time. The V call is TRBV6-1, the J call TRBJ2-1; D is unclear. CDR1 is MNHNS, CDR2 SASEGT, per germline. V lost 0 bases, J lost 15 bases, and 15 bases lay in between. CDR3 length equals 13 residues. The CDR3 DNA reads as TGTGCCAGCAGTGAAGCGAGAGTCACGGTGTTGTTCTTC. This gives the protein CASSEARVTVLFF.

This rearrangement joins TRBV24-1 to TRBJ2-5, with 7 positions matching TRBD2. The V gene's germline CDR1 is KGHDR and CDR2 SFDVKD. Losses at the gene ends were 3 bases for V and 0 bases for J; bases not matched to a gene: 6. The CDR3 is 16 amino acids. This CDR3 is CATSDLDTSDQETQYF. The DNA for the CDR3 is TGTGCCACCAGTGATCTGGATACTAGCGACCAAGAGACCCAGTACTTC.

This clone was observed a single time. V gene TRBV10-1 combines with J gene TRBJ2-1; 14 bases fit TRBD2. Trimming removed 6 bases from V and 10 bases from J; junction bases left unmatched: 8. The germline V gene has CDR1 WNHNN and CDR2 SYGVQD (reference sequence). This CDR3 is built from 15 residues. The CDR3 is CASSGLAGGSLEQFF. The CDR3 bases are TGCGCCAGCAGCGGACTAGCGGGAGGATCCCTCGAGCAGTTCTTC.

The gene calls are TRBV24-1 and TRBJ2-1; 15 bases fit TRBD2. Germline V gene lookup returns CDR1 KGHDR and CDR2 SFDVKD. This CDR3 region has 20 residues. With V trimmed by 5 bases and J by 1 base, 11 bases remained unmatched. The CDR3 loop reads CATSVEPGLAGGRSYNEQFF. Written as DNA, the CDR3 is TGTGCCACCAGTGTCGAACCGGGACTAGCGGGAGGTAGGTCCTACAATGAGCAGTTCTTC.

V is TRBV28 and J is TRBJ1-4, with 7 bases lining up with TRBD1. With V trimmed by 4 bases and J by 6 bases, 5 bases remained unmatched. From germline, CDR1 is MDHEN and CDR2 SYDVKM. The CDR3 is 14 residues long. CDR3 in amino acids: CASSSGTVDEKLFF. CDR3 bases: TGTGCCAGCAGTTCCGGGACAGTTGATGAAAAACTGTTTTTT.

The rearrangement uses TRBV11-2 and TRBJ2-7; the match to TRBD2 covers 11 bases. The CDR3 is 15 amino acids. The V segment lost 1 base and the J segment 6 bases; nucleotides outside the gene matches: 5. CDR1 and CDR2 (germline): SGHAT, FQNNGV. This CDR3 is CASSLVTSGSPEQYF. The CDR3 DNA is TGTGCCAGCAGCTTAGTAACTAGCGGGAGCCCCGAGCAGTACTTC.

The chain is built from TRBV7-8 and TRBJ2-1; D gene uncertain. This CDR3 has 15 amino acids. The V and J ends lost 3 bases and 0 bases respectively, with 9 bases between them. Per germline, CDR1 SGHVS and CDR2 FQNEAQ. CDR3 coding DNA: TGTGCCAGCAGCTTCCGGGTTAGCTCCTACAATGAGCAGTTCTTC. It encodes CASSFRVSSYNEQFF.

The rearrangement uses TRBV30 and TRBJ1-4; D remains unclear. The length of the CDR3 is 16 residues. Trimming stripped 0 bases from V and 0 bases from J, with 11 bases between. Germline V gives CDR1 GTSNPN, CDR2 SVGIG (reference sequence). In DNA, the CDR3 is TGTGCCTGGAGTGTCCCGGGGATGACAACTAATGAAAAACTGTTTTTT. Protein: CAWSVPGMTTNEKLFF.

The chain joins TRBV9 to TRBJ2-3; D is possibly TRBD2 (5 bases). The CDR3 runs 15 residues. CDR1 is SGDLS, CDR2 YYNGEE, per germline. V was shortened by 0 bases and J by 2 bases, with 10 bases between the two germline ends. The DNA for the CDR3 is TGTGCCAGCAGCGTAGGGTCTAGCACCACAGATACGCAGTATTTT. This codes for CASSVGSSTTDTQYF.

CDR3 sequence (DNA): TGTGCCAGCAGCTTTAATATGAACACTGAAGCTTTCTTT. Encoded protein: CASSFNMNTEAFF. This chain connects TRBV7-2 to TRBJ1-1; D not certain. V was clipped by 3 bases and J by 0 bases, with 5 bases between them. This CDR3 is built from 13 residues. Germline V lookup: CDR1 SGHTA, CDR2 FQGNSA.

This clone was seen just once. This rearrangement joins TRBV11-2 to TRBJ2-2, with D perhaps matching TRBD2 (6 bases). The V end was cut by 2 bases, the J end by 4 bases, with 20 bases between. This CDR3 is built from 18 residues. Germline V gene lookup returns CDR1 SGHAT and CDR2 FQNNGV. CDR3 protein: CASSLRSAGQYSTGELFF. As DNA, the CDR3 is TGTGCCAGCAGCTTAAGGTCGGCGGGGCAATACAGCACCGGGGAGCTGTTTTTT.